These 32 T cell receptor beta chains were all obtained from the same sample, sequenced in a study of blood T cells in healthy people across ages. Together with a sample-barcoded 5' primer, a J-beta primer mix was included in a second PCR lasting about 7 to 11 cycles. TCRdb reprocessed the 5' RACE reads with MiXCR, giving one entry per CDR3 protein. The sample has approximately 600,000 distinct CDR3 sequences, under 65% seen once. The sample consisted of blood. These receptors came from a man aged 60-69 years in good health.

This clonotype was detected only once. CDR3 nucleotides: TGTGCCAGCAGCCAATCCGGACAGGTTTCTAATTCACCCCTCCACTTT. This encodes CASSQSGQVSNSPLHF. The rearrangement links TRBV4-2 to TRBJ1-6, with 7 positions matching TRBD1. The junction had 7 bases not matched to a gene; V was cut back by 2 bases and J by 6 bases. There are 16 residues in the CDR3. Germline V gene sequence: CDR1 LGHNA, CDR2 YNFKEQ.

The chain links TRBV5-1 to TRBJ2-7; D remains ambiguous. Deletions cut 0 bases from V and 2 bases from J, with 6 bases between. Germline CDR1 reads SGHRS; CDR2 reads YFSETQ. This CDR3 comprises 13 residues. The chain's CDR3 is CASSLGEPYEQYF. The CDR3 region has the DNA TGCGCCAGCAGCTTGGGAGAGCCCTACGAGCAGTACTTC.

This clonotype was observed a single time. The chain carries TRBV20-1 and TRBJ2-3, with D possibly matching TRBD2 (5 bases). The CDR3 covers 14 residues. The V gene lost 3 bases and the J gene lost 0 bases, with 10 bases spanning the gap. Germline assignment: CDR1 DFQATT and CDR2 SNEGSKA (reference sequence). The CDR3 here is CSASPGESTDTQYF. The CDR3 nucleotides read TGCAGTGCTAGTCCCGGGGAGAGCACAGATACGCAGTATTTT.

The rearrangement links TRBV11-2 to TRBJ1-1, with D possibly matching TRBD1 (5 bases). V dropped 4 bases and J dropped 0 bases, with 30 bases sitting between them. Per the germline V gene, CDR1 is SGHAT and CDR2 is FQNNGV. The CDR3 loop spans 21 amino acids. CDR3 nucleotide sequence: TGTGCCAGCAGCTCCCCGGGACGGGGTCCCGGGAGCAGGGTGCTGAACACTGAAGCTTTCTTT. This gives the protein CASSSPGRGPGSRVLNTEAFF.

The chain couples TRBV24-1 to TRBJ2-3; 11 positions agree with TRBD2. V trimming: 3 bases; J trimming: 6 bases; junction bases outside the gene matches: 4. The CDR3 spans 15 residues. The V gene's germline CDR1 is KGHDR and CDR2 SFDVKD. This CDR3 is CATSDPRTSGDTQYF. CDR3 in DNA: TGTGCCACCAGTGATCCTCGGACTAGCGGGGATACGCAGTATTTT.

This clonotype was seen just once. Since the CDR3 does not end with the conserved phenylalanine or tryptophan, this likely comes from a read error. The chain joins TRBV5-1 to TRBJ2-1; 9 bases are shared with TRBD1. The CDR3 is made up of 16 amino acids. Germline CDR1 reads SGHRS; CDR2 reads YFSETQ. V was pared by 4 bases and J by 6 bases, with 11 bases of the junction left unmatched. CDR3 coding DNA: TGCGCCAGCAGCGTTGGACCGGGACAGGGTGGCAATGAGCAGTTCTAC. This translates into CASSVGPGQGGNEQFY.

This clonotype was recorded only once. V and J are TRBV7-9 and TRBJ2-7, with D possibly being TRBD1 or TRBD2 (5 bases each). This CDR3 comprises 15 residues. V was shortened by 3 bases and J by 3 bases, with 15 bases between the two germline ends. The germline V gene encodes CDR1 SEHNR and CDR2 FQNEAQ (reference sequence). The CDR3 coding sequence is TGTGCCAGCAGCTTCTCAGGGACGGTGAACTACGAGCAGTACTTC. It translates to CASSFSGTVNYEQYF. The whole variable domain, filled in from reference TRBV7-9 and TRBJ2-7, reads DTGVSQNPRHKITKRGQNVTFRCDPISEHNRLYWYRQTLGQGPEFLTYFQNEAQLEKSRLLSDRFSAERPKGSFSTLEIQRTEQGDSAMYLCASSFSGTVNYEQYFGPGTRLTVT.

In this sample, this clonotype turned up a few times. The chain combines TRBV4-1 with TRBJ2-1; D remains unclear. CDR1 and CDR2 from the germline V gene are MGHRA and YSYEKL. Trimming stripped 4 bases from V and 8 bases from J, with 18 bases between. The CDR3 sequence is 15 residues long. The chain's CDR3 is CASSPMAVQPDEQFF. The CDR3 DNA sequence: TGCGCCAGCAGCCCCATGGCGGTACAGCCCGATGAGCAGTTCTTC.

This clonotype was counted only a few times. This chain connects TRBV2 to TRBJ2-5; TRBD1 might be the D (6 bases). With the DNA end fitting TRBJ2-7 better, the J assignment may be wrong. Germline-derived CDR1 and CDR2 are SNHLY and FYNNEI. This CDR3 comprises 12 residues. CDR3: CASTKQGREQYF. Written as DNA, the CDR3 is TGTGCCAGCACCAAACAGGGACGCGAGCAGTACTTC.

The chain recombines TRBV3-1 with TRBJ2-5, with TRBD2 matching over 10 bases. In germline, CDR1 is LGHDT, CDR2 YNNKEL (reference sequence). With V trimmed by 1 base and J by 5 bases, 7 bases remained unmatched. The CDR3 is made up of 16 amino acids. CDR3 region: CASSQVSAGGLETQYF. As DNA, the CDR3 is TGTGCCAGCAGCCAAGTGTCAGCGGGGGGGTTGGAGACCCAGTACTTC.

V and J are TRBV6-1 and TRBJ1-1; TRBD1 matches 9 bases. Germline V gene sequence: CDR1 MNHNS, CDR2 SASEGT. This CDR3 is 14 amino acids long. The V gene end was trimmed by 4 bases and the J gene end by 1 base; junction bases not matched to a gene: 1. CDR3 nucleotide sequence: TGTGCCAGCAGTGCGACAGGGGGGAACACTGAAGCTTTCTTT. Translation: CASSATGGNTEAFF.

The count of this clonotype is one. A much larger clone sits a single nucleotide away, making a read error possible. This CDR3 is CASRGGDYEQYV. The CDR3, as DNA: TGTGCCAGCAGGGGTGGGGACTACGAGCAGTACGTC. The V and J genes are TRBV6-5 and TRBJ2-7; D is ambiguous. Trimming removed 6 bases at V and 3 bases at J, with 9 bases between. Germline assignment: CDR1 MNHEY and CDR2 SVGAGI. CDR3 length: 12 amino acids.

The table lists this clonotype with a few counts. The chain carries TRBV20-1 and TRBJ2-7, with D possibly TRBD2 on 7 matching bases. Germline CDR1 reads DFQATT; CDR2 reads SNEGSKA (reference sequence). There are 12 residues in the CDR3. CDR3 DNA: TGCAGGGGGGGGCCATCGACCTACGAGCAGTACTTC. It translates to CRGGPSTYEQYF.

Points on this clonotype: A much larger clonotype is one base distant, so this may be a read error. CDR3 region: CASSQAPPGPEGGHTF. The CDR3 bases are TGTGCCAGCAGCCAAGCTCCCCCGGGCCCCGAAGGAGGCCACACCTTC. The rearrangement links TRBV4-2 to TRBJ1-2; no firm D call. Germline-derived CDR1 and CDR2 are LGHNA and YNFKEQ. V lost 1 base and J lost 12, with 24 bases in between. The CDR3 covers 16 residues.

This clonotype has only a few counts. The gene calls are TRBV6-5 and TRBJ1-2; 9 bases are a match to TRBD1. Germline V gene sequence: CDR1 MNHEY, CDR2 SVGAGI. This CDR3 contains 14 residues. With V trimmed by 5 bases and J by 4 bases, 5 bases remained unmatched. In DNA, the CDR3 is TGTGCCAGCAGTACCAGGACAGGGGTCTATGGCTACACCTTC. It codes for CASSTRTGVYGYTF.

The rearrangement joins TRBV4-2 to TRBJ1-1, with D tentatively TRBD1 (6 bases). This CDR3 is built from 17 residues. The V end lost 0 bases, the J end lost 4 bases, and 18 bases lay between the germline ends. The germline CDR1 and CDR2 sequences are LGHNA and YNFKEQ. The CDR3 DNA reads as TGTGCCAGCAGCCAAGATAGGGGTAGGGGGGTGGGCACTGAAGCTTTCTTT. Its protein product is CASSQDRGRGVGTEAFF.

The V call is TRBV28, the J call TRBJ2-5; 10 nucleotides agree with TRBD2. This CDR3 comprises 14 residues. J lost 13 bases, V lost 5 bases, and 13 bases had no gene match. Germline V gene data show CDR1 as MDHEN and CDR2 as SYDVKM. As DNA, the CDR3 is TGTGCCAGCAGTACTAGCGGGGTTCAAGAGATCCGGTACTTC. Translation gives CASSTSGVQEIRYF. Full variable domain (remainder filled in from reference TRBV28 and TRBJ2-5): DVKVTQSSRYLVKRTGEKVFLECVQDMDHENMFWYRQDPGLGLRLIYFSYDVKMKEKGDIPEGYSVSREKKERFSLILESASTNQTSMYLCASSTSGVQEIRYFGPGTRLLVL.

This sequence joins TRBV10-3 and TRBJ2-3; 9 bases are shared with TRBD2. This CDR3 spans 17 amino acids. CDR1 and CDR2 from the germline V gene are ENHRY and SYGVKD. V lost 4 bases, J lost 2 bases, and 10 bases stayed unmatched. In DNA, the CDR3 is TGTGCCATCAGTGGACCCCCAGCTAGCGGGAACACAGATACGCAGTATTTT. Its translation is CAISGPPASGNTDTQYF.

The V and J genes are TRBV29-1 and TRBJ2-4, with a possible D match to TRBD1 (6 bases). CDR3 length equals 12 residues. Germline CDR1 is SQVTM and CDR2 is ANQGSEA. V was clipped by 7 bases and J by 8 bases, with 15 bases between them. The CDR3, as DNA: TGCAGCGCTCAACAGGGATCCGACATTCAGTACTTC. Translating it yields CSAQQGSDIQYF.

This chain connects TRBV5-6 to TRBJ2-7; 8 bases match TRBD1. There are 15 residues in the CDR3. Germline V gene data show CDR1 as SGHDT and CDR2 as YYEEEE. With V trimmed by 4 bases and J by 0 bases, 6 bases remained unmatched. The CDR3, as DNA: TGTGCCAGCAGCGCCCCAGGGGGCAGCTCCTACGAGCAGTACTTC. Translation: CASSAPGGSSYEQYF.

Concerning this clonotype: Its ends do not fully match the called genes, so a read error is possible. The chain carries TRBV27 and TRBJ2-7, with a tentative D call TRBD1 (6 bases). The CDR3 runs 14 residues. Germline V CDR1 and CDR2: MNHEY, SMNVEV (reference sequence). CDR3 residues: CASSSRTAPYGQYF. CDR3 in DNA: TGTGCCAGCAGTTCAAGGACAGCCCCCTACGGGCAGTACTTC.

The gene calls are TRBV7-9 and TRBJ1-2, with 8 bases fitting TRBD1. This CDR3 is built from 17 residues. From germline, CDR1 is SEHNR and CDR2 FQNEAQ (reference sequence). The V and J ends lost 5 bases and 2 bases, in that order; junction bases with no gene match: 13. The CDR3 protein is CASSRGGPRQGNYGYTF. DNA for the CDR3: TGTGCCAGCAGCCGTGGAGGTCCGAGACAGGGGAACTATGGCTACACCTTC.

In this sample, this clonotype turned up a few times. The gene calls are TRBV5-1 and TRBJ1-1; the match to TRBD1 covers 9 bases. J lost 5 bases, V lost 2 bases, and 13 bases had no gene match. Per the germline V gene, CDR1 is SGHRS and CDR2 is YFSETQ. This CDR3 is 17 amino acids long. DNA for the CDR3: TGCGCCAGCAGCTTTGGGCCAACGGACAGGGGACGGACTGAAGCTTTCTTT. Translation: CASSFGPTDRGRTEAFF.

The rearrangement uses TRBV7-2 and TRBJ2-1; no definite D call. V was pared by 5 bases and J by 10 bases, with 15 bases between. The CDR3 covers 13 residues. CDR1 and CDR2 (germline): SGHTA, FQGNSA. The CDR3 protein is CASSPTMMGEQFF. Written as DNA, the CDR3 is TGTGCCAGCAGCCCGACGATGATGGGGGAGCAGTTCTTC.

This clonotype has only one observation. The genes are TRBV2 and TRBJ2-1; a weak D match, TRBD2 (6 bases). Germline V gene lookup returns CDR1 SNHLY and CDR2 FYNNEI. The CDR3 runs to 15 residues. The V end was cut by 5 bases, the J end by 1 base, with 12 bases between. CDR3 sequence reads: CASSMGLPSYNEQFF. The CDR3 coding sequence is TGTGCCAGCAGTATGGGACTCCCATCCTACAATGAGCAGTTCTTC.

The chain is built from TRBV7-9 and TRBJ2-3; the match to TRBD1 covers 7 bases. V trimming: 4 bases; J trimming: 11 bases; junction bases outside the gene matches: 6. Germline V gene data show CDR1 as SEHNR and CDR2 as FQNEAQ (reference sequence). This CDR3 region has 12 residues. The DNA for the CDR3 is TGTGCCAGCAGCTCAATGACAGGGCTGCAGTATTTT. Its translation: CASSSMTGLQYF.

The chain joins TRBV29-1 to TRBJ2-1; possibly TRBD1 for D (5 bases). CDR3 length equals 11 residues. In germline, CDR1 is SQVTM, CDR2 ANQGSEA. The V and J ends lost 6 bases and 5 bases respectively, with 8 bases between them. In DNA form, the CDR3 reads TGCAGCGTGGTACAGGACAATGAGCAGTTCTTC. Protein sequence: CSVVQDNEQFF.

The rearrangement joins TRBV7-2 to TRBJ2-7, with TRBD1 identical over 8 bases. This CDR3 is 16 amino acids long. Germline V lookup: CDR1 SGHTA, CDR2 FQGNSA. Trimming removed 6 bases from V and 0 bases from J; junction bases left unmatched: 10. DNA of the CDR3: TGTGCCAGCAGTCGTACCCGGGACAGGAGCTCCTACGAGCAGTACTTC. The encoded protein is CASSRTRDRSSYEQYF. The complete variable domain, with remaining parts taken from reference TRBV7-2 and TRBJ2-7, reads GAGVSQSPSNKVTEKGKDVELRCDPISGHTALYWYRQSLGQGLEFLIYFQGNSAPDKSGLPSDRFSAERTGGSVSTLTIQRTQQEDSAVYLCASSRTRDRSSYEQYFGPGTRLTVT.

The chain carries TRBV10-3 and TRBJ2-7, with a weak D call TRBD1 (7 bases). Trimming removed 3 bases at V and 6 bases at J, with 15 bases between. This CDR3 has 14 residues. Germline V lookup: CDR1 ENHRY, CDR2 SYGVKD. The CDR3 nucleotides read TGTGCCATCAGTGACGGAGGGGGCGCCTTCGAGCAGTACTTC. Translating gives CAISDGGGAFEQYF.

This clonotype was counted a few times. The chain carries TRBV7-2 and TRBJ2-5; D is undetermined. The CDR3 is 14 amino acids. V shed 5 bases and J shed 3 bases, with 13 bases lying between them. CDR1 and CDR2 (germline): SGHTA, FQGNSA. The CDR3 DNA sequence: TGTGCCAGCAGCCCCCCGCCCCTCGAAGAGACCCAGTACTTC. This gives the protein CASSPPPLEETQYF.

This chain links TRBV11-2 with TRBJ2-5; 13 bases agree with TRBD2. The CDR3 sequence is 15 residues long. V lost 7 bases, J lost 2 bases, and 4 bases stayed unmatched. Germline V gene lookup returns CDR1 SGHAT and CDR2 FQNNGV. The CDR3 loop reads CASTWTSGGQETQYF. The CDR3, as DNA: TGTGCCAGCACCTGGACTAGCGGGGGACAAGAGACCCAGTACTTC.

V gene TRBV14 combines with J gene TRBJ2-7; D ambiguous. Judging by the DNA end, TRBJ2-5 fits better; the J call may be wrong. The CDR3 is 14 residues long. Germline assignment: CDR1 SGHDN and CDR2 FVKESK. The CDR3 DNA reads TGTGCCAGCAGCCAAGATTCAGTCCAAGAGACCCAGTACTTC. This gives the protein CASSQDSVQETQYF.